This T cell receptor (beta chain) was identified during a study of T cells in Graves' hyperthyroidism and ophthalmopathy. Amplified regions were TCR beta CDR3 sequences from RNA transcripts. First-round RT-PCR of the TCR CDR3 relied on the HTBI primer set. TCRdb passed the multiplex PCR reads through MiXCR, listing each CDR3 protein once. The data contain 400,000 to 500,000 distinct CDR3 sequences, approximately 15% of them singletons. Whole-study results and caveats: In the analysis, a 13 V-J model separated ophthalmopathy from stable hyperthyroidism.

Orbital computed tomography, thyroid ultrasound, serum thyroxine and TRAb, and clinical symptoms together informed the diagnoses. This clonotype was counted ten times or more. Antigen: not known. V gave up 0 bases and J gave up 1 base, with 10 bases separating them. In germline, CDR1 is PRHDT, CDR2 FYEKMQ (reference sequence). There are 15 residues in the CDR3. The chain employs TRBV13 and TRBJ2-7; maybe TRBD1 (6 bases). What was sequenced was blood. The sequence was collected from a man between 18 and 29 years old with Graves' ophthalmopathy. The CDR3 reads CASSLGGALSYEQYF. The CDR3, as DNA: TGTGCCAGCAGCTTAGGGGGGGCCCTTTCCTACGAGCAGTACTTC.